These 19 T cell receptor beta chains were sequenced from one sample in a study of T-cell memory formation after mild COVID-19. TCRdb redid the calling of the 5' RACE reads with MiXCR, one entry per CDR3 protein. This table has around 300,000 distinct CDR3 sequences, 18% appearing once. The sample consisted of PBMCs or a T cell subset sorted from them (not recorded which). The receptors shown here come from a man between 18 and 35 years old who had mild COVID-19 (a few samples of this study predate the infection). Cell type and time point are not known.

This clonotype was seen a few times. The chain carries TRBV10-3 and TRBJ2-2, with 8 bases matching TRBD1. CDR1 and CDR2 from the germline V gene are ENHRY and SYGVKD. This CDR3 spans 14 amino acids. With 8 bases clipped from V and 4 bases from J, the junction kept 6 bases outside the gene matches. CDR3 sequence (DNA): TGTGCCATCCAAGACAGGGGAGGCACCGGGGAGCTGTTTTTT. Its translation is CAIQDRGGTGELFF.

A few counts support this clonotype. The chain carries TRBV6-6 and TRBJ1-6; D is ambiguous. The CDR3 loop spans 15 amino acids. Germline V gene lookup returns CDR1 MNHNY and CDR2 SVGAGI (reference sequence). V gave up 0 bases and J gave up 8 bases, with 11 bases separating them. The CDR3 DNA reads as TGTGCCAGCAGTTACTCGAGAGGAATTGATTCACCCCTCCACTTT. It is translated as CASSYSRGIDSPLHF.

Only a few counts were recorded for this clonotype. The CDR3 nucleotides read TGTGCCAGTCAAGACAGCGCCAATGAAAAACTGTTTTTT. The encoded protein is CASQDSANEKLFF. V usage is TRBV6-2 or TRBV6-3 and J usage is TRBJ1-4; tentative D call: TRBD1 (5 bases). The V end was cut by 9 bases, the J end by 5 bases, with 13 bases between. Germline lookup yields CDR1 MNHEY and CDR2 SVGEGT. The CDR3 is 13 amino acids.

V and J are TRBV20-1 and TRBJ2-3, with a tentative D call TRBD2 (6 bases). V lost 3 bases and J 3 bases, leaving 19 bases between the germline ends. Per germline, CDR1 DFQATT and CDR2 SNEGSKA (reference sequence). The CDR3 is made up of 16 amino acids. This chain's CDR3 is CSASFRGTVFTDTQYF. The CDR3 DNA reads TGCAGTGCTAGCTTCCGGGGGACGGTTTTTACAGATACGCAGTATTTT.

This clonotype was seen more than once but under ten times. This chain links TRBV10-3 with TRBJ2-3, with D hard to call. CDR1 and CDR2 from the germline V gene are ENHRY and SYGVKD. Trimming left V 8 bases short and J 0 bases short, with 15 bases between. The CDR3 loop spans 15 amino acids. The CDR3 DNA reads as TGTGCCATCTCGAGTCAGGAGCTTAGCACAGATACGCAGTATTTT. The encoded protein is CAISSQELSTDTQYF.

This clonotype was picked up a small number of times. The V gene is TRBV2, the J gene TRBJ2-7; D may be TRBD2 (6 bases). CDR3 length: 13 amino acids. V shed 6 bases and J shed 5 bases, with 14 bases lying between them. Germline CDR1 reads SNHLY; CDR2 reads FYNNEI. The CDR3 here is CASRFGGVHEQYF. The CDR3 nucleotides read TGTGCCAGCAGGTTCGGGGGAGTCCACGAGCAGTACTTC.

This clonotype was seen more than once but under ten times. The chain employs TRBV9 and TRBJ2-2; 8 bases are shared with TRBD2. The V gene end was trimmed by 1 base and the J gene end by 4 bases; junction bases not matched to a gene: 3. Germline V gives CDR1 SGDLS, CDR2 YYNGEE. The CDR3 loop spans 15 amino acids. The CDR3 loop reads CASSVPGGGTGELFF. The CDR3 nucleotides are TGTGCCAGCAGCGTACCGGGGGGGGGCACCGGGGAGCTGTTTTTT.

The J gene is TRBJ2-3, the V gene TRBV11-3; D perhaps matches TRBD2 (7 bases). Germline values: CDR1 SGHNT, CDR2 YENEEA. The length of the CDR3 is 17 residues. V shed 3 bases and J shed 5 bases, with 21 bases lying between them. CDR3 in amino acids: CASSLGRGAVGGDTQYF. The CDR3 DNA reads TGTGCCAGCAGCTTGGGACGGGGGGCCGTTGGGGGAGATACGCAGTATTTT.

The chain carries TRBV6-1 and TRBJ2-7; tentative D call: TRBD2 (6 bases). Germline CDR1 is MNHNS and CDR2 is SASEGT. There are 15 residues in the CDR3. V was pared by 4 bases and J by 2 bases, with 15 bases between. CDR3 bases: TGTGCCAGCAGTGGGGTTCCGGGACTCCCCTACGAGCAGTACGTC. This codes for CASSGVPGLPYEQYV.

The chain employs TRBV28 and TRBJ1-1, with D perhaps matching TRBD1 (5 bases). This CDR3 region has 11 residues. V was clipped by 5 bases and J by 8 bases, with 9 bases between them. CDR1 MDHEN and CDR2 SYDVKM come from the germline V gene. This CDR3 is CASSPRQEAFF. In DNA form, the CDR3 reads TGTGCCAGCAGTCCCCGACAGGAAGCTTTCTTT.

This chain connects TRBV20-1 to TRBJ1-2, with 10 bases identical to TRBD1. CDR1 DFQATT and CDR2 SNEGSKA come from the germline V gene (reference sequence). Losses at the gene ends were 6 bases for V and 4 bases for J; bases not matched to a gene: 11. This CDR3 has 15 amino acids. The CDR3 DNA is TGCAGTGCCGCCACCGGGACAGGGGTTCCCTATGGCTACACCTTC. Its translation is CSAATGTGVPYGYTF.

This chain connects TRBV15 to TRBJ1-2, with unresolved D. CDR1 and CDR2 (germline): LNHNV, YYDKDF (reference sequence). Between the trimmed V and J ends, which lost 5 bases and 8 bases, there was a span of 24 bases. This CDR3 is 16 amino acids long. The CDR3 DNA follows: TGTGCCACCAGCTTACGATCGGGAGCGGCAGGCGACGGCTACACCTTC. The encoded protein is CATSLRSGAAGDGYTF.

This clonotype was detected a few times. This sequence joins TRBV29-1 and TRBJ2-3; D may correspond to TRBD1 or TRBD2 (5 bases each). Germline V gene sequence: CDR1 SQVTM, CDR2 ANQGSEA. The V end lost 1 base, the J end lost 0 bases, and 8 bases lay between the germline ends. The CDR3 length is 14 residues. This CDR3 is CSVEGRDSTDTQYF. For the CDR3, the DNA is TGCAGCGTTGAAGGCAGGGACAGCACAGATACGCAGTATTTT.

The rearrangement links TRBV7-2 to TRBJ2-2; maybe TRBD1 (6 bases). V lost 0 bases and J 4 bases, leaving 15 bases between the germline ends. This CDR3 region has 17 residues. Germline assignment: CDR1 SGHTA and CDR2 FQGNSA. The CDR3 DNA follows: TGTGCCAGCAGCTTAGCGGGCTGGGGGCAGGGCACCGGGGAGCTGTTTTTT. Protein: CASSLAGWGQGTGELFF.

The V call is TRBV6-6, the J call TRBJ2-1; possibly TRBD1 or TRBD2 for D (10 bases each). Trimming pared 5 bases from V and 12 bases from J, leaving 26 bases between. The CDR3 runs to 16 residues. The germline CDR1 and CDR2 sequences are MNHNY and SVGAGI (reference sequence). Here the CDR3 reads CASSGTGESSGGRQFF. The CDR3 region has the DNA TGTGCCAGCAGTGGGACAGGGGAGAGTAGCGGGGGGAGGCAGTTCTTC.

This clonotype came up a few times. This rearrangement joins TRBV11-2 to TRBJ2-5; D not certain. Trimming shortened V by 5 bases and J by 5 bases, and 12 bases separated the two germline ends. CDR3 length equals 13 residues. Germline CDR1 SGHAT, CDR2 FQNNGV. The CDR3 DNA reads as TGTGCCAGCAGCCTCCCTGCTGGGGAGACCCAGTACTTC. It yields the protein CASSLPAGETQYF.

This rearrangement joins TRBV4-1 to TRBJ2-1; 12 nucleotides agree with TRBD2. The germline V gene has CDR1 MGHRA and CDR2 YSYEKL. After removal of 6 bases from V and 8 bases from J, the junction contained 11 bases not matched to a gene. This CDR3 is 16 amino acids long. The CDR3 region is CASRIPSGGAFDEQFF. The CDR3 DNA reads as TGCGCCAGCAGGATCCCTAGCGGGGGGGCCTTCGATGAGCAGTTCTTC.

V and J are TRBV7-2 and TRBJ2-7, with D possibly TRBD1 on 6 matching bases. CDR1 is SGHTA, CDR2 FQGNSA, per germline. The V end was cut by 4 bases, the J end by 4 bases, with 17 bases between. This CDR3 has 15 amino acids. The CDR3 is CASSSQPGQGYEQYF. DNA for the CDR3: TGTGCCAGCAGCTCCCAGCCGGGACAAGGATACGAGCAGTACTTC.

Here the CDR3 DNA reads TGTGCCAGCAAAAGCACAGATACGCAGTATTTT. Translated: CASKSTDTQYF. This chain uses TRBV6-2 or TRBV6-3 with TRBJ2-3; D gene ambiguous. Looked up from germline, CDR1 is MNHEY and CDR2 is SVGEGT. V lost 7 bases, J lost 0 bases, and 2 bases lay in between. This CDR3 region has 11 residues.